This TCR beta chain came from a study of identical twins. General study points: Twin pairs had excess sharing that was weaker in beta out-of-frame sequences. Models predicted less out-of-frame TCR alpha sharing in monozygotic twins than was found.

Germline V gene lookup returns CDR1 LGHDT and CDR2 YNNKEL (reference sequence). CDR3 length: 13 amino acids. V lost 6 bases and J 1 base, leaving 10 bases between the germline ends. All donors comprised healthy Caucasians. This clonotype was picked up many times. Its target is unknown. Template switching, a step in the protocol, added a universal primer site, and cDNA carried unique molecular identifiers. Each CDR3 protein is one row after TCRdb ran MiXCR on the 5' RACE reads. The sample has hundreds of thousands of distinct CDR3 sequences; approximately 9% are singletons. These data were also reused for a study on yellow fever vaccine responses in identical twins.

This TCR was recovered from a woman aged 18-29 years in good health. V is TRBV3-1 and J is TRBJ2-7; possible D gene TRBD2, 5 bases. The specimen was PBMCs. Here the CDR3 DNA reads TGTGCCAGCAGGGTTAGCGAATCCTACGAGCAGTACTTC. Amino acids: CASRVSESYEQYF.